This record looks at one T cell receptor (beta chain) sequence and its context. Profiling relied on immunoSEQ multiplex PCR, and the TCRdb table lists in-frame clones only, not all of them. Among around 230,000 clones listed, approximately 78% were seen once. The source of the sample is a study of blood T cell repertoires in COVID-19. Germline V gene data show CDR1 as LGHNT and CDR2 as FRNRAP. This CDR3 has 13 amino acids. Trimming pared 7 bases from V and 6 bases from J, leaving 15 bases between. This chain uses TRBV12-5 with TRBJ1-1; D call uncertain. The sequenced sample consisted of PBMCs or T cells enriched from blood (not recorded which). The clonotype originates from a man aged 35 to 55 who had recovered from COVID-19. CDR3 DNA sequence: TGTGCTAGTGCTGGGCTCCTAACCGCTGAAGCTTTCTTT. This translates into CASAGLLTAEAFF.